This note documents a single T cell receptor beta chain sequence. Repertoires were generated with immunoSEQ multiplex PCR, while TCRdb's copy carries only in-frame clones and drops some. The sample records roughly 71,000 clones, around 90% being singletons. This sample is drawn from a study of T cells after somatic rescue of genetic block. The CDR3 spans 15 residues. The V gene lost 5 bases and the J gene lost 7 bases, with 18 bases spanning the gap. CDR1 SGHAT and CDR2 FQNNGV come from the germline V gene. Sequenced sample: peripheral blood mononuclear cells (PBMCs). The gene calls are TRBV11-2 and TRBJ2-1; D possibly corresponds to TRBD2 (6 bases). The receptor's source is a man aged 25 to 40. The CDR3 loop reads CASSLVWPGVNEQFF. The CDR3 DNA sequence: TGTGCCAGCAGCCTAGTTTGGCCGGGGGTGAATGAGCAGTTCTTC.